This T cell receptor (beta chain) was captured by sequencing in a study of T-cell memory formation after mild COVID-19. This clonotype occurred a few times. TCRdb ran MiXCR on the 5' RACE reads and lists one entry per CDR3 protein. The profile shows just under 150,000 distinct CDR3 sequences, 6% to 7% of them singletons. This CDR3 region has 13 residues. Losses at the gene ends were 1 base for V and 8 bases for J; bases not matched to a gene: 2. In germline, CDR1 is SEHNR, CDR2 FQNEAQ (reference sequence). This receptor was obtained from an adult woman who had mild COVID-19 (a few samples of this study predate the infection). Cell type and time point are not known. The sequenced sample was PBMCs or a T cell subset sorted from them (not recorded which). This sequence joins TRBV7-9 and TRBJ2-1; 7 nucleotides line up with TRBD2. CDR3 coding DNA: TGTGCCAGCAGCTTAGGCCTAGCGGATGAGCAGTTCTTC. Its translation: CASSLGLADEQFF.